These 29 T cell receptor beta chains came from one sample sequenced in a study of blood T cell repertoires in COVID-19. Profiling relied on immunoSEQ multiplex PCR, and the TCRdb table lists in-frame clones only, not all of them. The sample records about 200,000 clones, more than 65% being singletons. Sequencing was done on a sample of PBMCs or T cells enriched from blood (not recorded which). The receptors derive from a man aged 40-55 years who had recovered from COVID-19.

The chain links TRBV27 to TRBJ2-7; 14 nucleotides agree with TRBD2. The CDR3 has 16 amino acids. V was clipped by 1 base and J by 5 bases; unmatched bases: 4. The V gene's germline CDR1 is MNHEY and CDR2 SMNVEV (reference sequence). The CDR3 loop reads CASSLLTSGGANEQYF. Written as DNA, the CDR3 is TGTGCCAGCAGTTTATTGACTAGCGGGGGGGCCAACGAGCAGTACTTC.

The rearrangement joins TRBV5-4 to TRBJ2-7, with a weak D call TRBD1 (6 bases). The germline gives CDR1 SGHNT, CDR2 YYREEE (reference sequence). Deletions cut 3 bases from V and 1 base from J, with 14 bases between. The CDR3 length is 15 residues. CDR3 amino acids: CASSYVDRTSYEQYF. The DNA for the CDR3 is TGTGCCAGCAGCTATGTAGACAGGACTTCCTACGAGCAGTACTTC.

This clone was seen many times. The genes are TRBV6-2 or TRBV6-3 and TRBJ1-2, with a tentative D call TRBD1 (6 bases). This CDR3 is 14 amino acids long. Trimming removed 1 base at V and 4 bases at J, with 10 bases between. Germline lookup yields CDR1 MNHEY and CDR2 SVGEGT. CDR3 coding DNA: TGTGCCAGCAGTTACTTAGGACAGTTCTATGGCTACACCTTC. This translates into CASSYLGQFYGYTF.

The chain is built from TRBV16 and TRBJ1-1; no firm D call. With 3 bases removed from V and 6 bases from J, the gap between germline ends came to 5 bases. Germline assignment: CDR1 KGHSY and CDR2 FQNENV. This CDR3 spans 11 amino acids. DNA of the CDR3: TGTGCCAGCAGCCAGGGCGCTGAAGCTTTCTTT. Translation: CASSQGAEAFF.

V and J are TRBV7-8 and TRBJ1-5; no reliable D call. Germline loops: CDR1 SGHVS, CDR2 FQNEAQ. With 0 bases removed from V and 0 bases from J, the gap between germline ends came to 12 bases. The CDR3 is made up of 17 amino acids. CDR3 sequence: CASSLAFEVYSNQPQHF. The CDR3 bases are TGTGCCAGCAGCTTAGCGTTTGAGGTTTATAGCAATCAGCCCCAGCATTTT.

The chain couples TRBV18 to TRBJ2-1; TRBD1 agrees at 8 bases. The CDR3 contains 16 residues. V lost 1 base to trimming and J lost 5 bases; unmatched junction nucleotides: 7. The germline gives CDR1 KGHSH, CDR2 LQKENI. Written as DNA, the CDR3 is TGTGCCAGCTCACCACAGGACAGGGTTCGGCACAATGAGCAGTTCTTC. It is translated as CASSPQDRVRHNEQFF.

The chain links TRBV19 to TRBJ1-1; D perhaps matches TRBD1 (5 bases). Germline-derived CDR1 and CDR2 are LNHDA and SQIVND (reference sequence). V lost 3 bases and J lost 5, with 16 bases in between. The CDR3 extends over 15 amino acids. CDR3 bases: TGTGCCAGTAGTATCCAGTTGTTCGGGGGTACTGAAGCTTTCTTT. Protein: CASSIQLFGGTEAFF.

The V call is TRBV29-1, the J call TRBJ1-2; TRBD1 matches 8 bases. The CDR3 spans 16 residues. The J segment lost 2 bases and the V segment lost 3 bases, leaving 11 bases of the junction unmatched. Germline-derived CDR1 and CDR2 are SQVTM and ANQGSEA. The CDR3 reads CSVEGQGANSNYGYTF. CDR3 coding DNA: TGCAGCGTTGAGGGGCAGGGGGCGAATTCAAACTATGGCTACACCTTC.

The chain has TRBV5-1 and TRBJ1-2; D is unclear. The CDR3 sequence is 13 residues long. Germline CDR1 SGHRS, CDR2 YFSETQ. Deletions cut 7 bases from V and 8 bases from J, with 18 bases between. The DNA for the CDR3 is TGCGCCAGCGAGCTGACCCCGACGAGGGGCTACACCTTC. This gives the protein CASELTPTRGYTF.

The chain couples TRBV7-2 to TRBJ2-5; the D gene is possibly TRBD1 (5 bases). This CDR3 comprises 15 residues. Trimming removed 3 bases from V and 1 base from J, with 12 bases in between. Germline V CDR1 and CDR2: SGHTA, FQGNSA. CDR3 in amino acids: CASSFSGLSQETQYF. In DNA form, the CDR3 reads TGTGCCAGCAGCTTCTCAGGGCTTTCCCAAGAGACCCAGTACTTC.

The genes are TRBV7-9 and TRBJ1-2; D unclear. Germline CDR1 and CDR2: SEHNR and FQNEAQ (reference sequence). The CDR3 loop spans 16 amino acids. V was shortened by 2 bases and J by 2 bases, with 15 bases between the two germline ends. CDR3 DNA sequence: TGTGCCAGCAGCTTATCAGGATCGGCTGTGAACTATGGCTACACCTTC. This translates into CASSLSGSAVNYGYTF.

The CDR3 spells CASSPTALRPQHF. In nucleotides, the CDR3 is TGTGCCAGCAGCCCCACAGCCCTCAGGCCCCAGCATTTT. The rearrangement joins TRBV11-3 to TRBJ1-5; D gene uncertain. This CDR3 contains 13 residues. Trimming took off 5 bases at V and 9 bases at J, with 14 bases between the two ends. CDR1 is SGHNT and CDR2 is YENEEA in the germline V gene.

The gene calls are TRBV18 and TRBJ2-1, with 8 nucleotides matching TRBD1. After removal of 2 bases from V and 7 bases from J, the junction contained 10 bases not matched to a gene. Per the germline V gene, CDR1 is KGHSH and CDR2 is LQKENI. The CDR3 is 16 residues long. The CDR3 DNA reads as TGTGCCAGCTCACCAAGGAGGCAGGGGGCGGGTAATGAGCAGTTCTTC. Translation: CASSPRRQGAGNEQFF.

The chain employs TRBV2 and TRBJ1-5, with D hard to call. Germline lookup yields CDR1 SNHLY and CDR2 FYNNEI. This CDR3 is 15 amino acids long. Between the trimmed V and J ends, which lost 6 bases and 1 base, there was a span of 13 bases. Here the CDR3 DNA reads TGTGCCAGCAGGAGGTGGATAACCAGCAATCAGCCCCAGCATTTT. It codes for CASRRWITSNQPQHF.

CDR3 protein: CASSQGPWGVTNYNEQFF. The CDR3 nucleotides are TGCGCCAGCAGCCAAGGTCCCTGGGGCGTCACAAACTACAATGAGCAGTTCTTC. This sequence joins TRBV4-1 and TRBJ2-1, with D possibly matching TRBD1 (5 bases). The germline gives CDR1 MGHRA, CDR2 YSYEKL. V shed 1 base and J shed 3 bases, with 19 bases lying between them. This CDR3 spans 18 amino acids.

This clone occurred once. This chain uses TRBV5-5 with TRBJ1-2; a possible D gene is TRBD1 (6 bases). V lost 4 bases to trimming and J lost 4 bases, with 11 bases between them. CDR3 length: 13 amino acids. In germline, CDR1 is SGHKS, CDR2 YYEKEE (reference sequence). The CDR3 is CASSRQEIYGYTF. In nucleotides, the CDR3 is TGTGCCAGCAGCCGACAGGAGATCTATGGCTACACCTTC. The full variable domain, its missing parts supplied by reference TRBV5-5 and TRBJ1-2, is DAGVTQSPTHLIKTRGQQVTLRCSPISGHKSVSWYQQVLGQGPQFIFQYYEKEERGRGNFPDRFSARQFPNYSSELNVNALLLGDSALYLCASSRQEIYGYTFGSGTRLTVV.

This clone was seen only once. The chain carries TRBV2 and TRBJ2-7, with 15 bases fitting TRBD2. In germline, CDR1 is SNHLY, CDR2 FYNNEI. After removal of 6 bases from V and 10 bases from J, the junction contained 10 bases not matched to a gene. The CDR3 is 15 amino acids. The CDR3 coding sequence is TGTGCCAGCAGCGCCGGGACTAGCGGGGGGCGAAGACAGTACTTC. Amino acid sequence: CASSAGTSGGRRQYF. Looking up the rest from reference TRBV2 and TRBJ2-7 gives the full variable domain: EPEVTQTPSHQVTQMGQEVILRCVPISNHLYFYWYRQILGQKVEFLVSFYNNEISEKSEIFDDQFSVERPDGSNFTLKIRSTKLEDSAMYFCASSAGTSGGRRQYFGPGTRLTVT.

This clone was observed a few times. The chain combines TRBV6-5 with TRBJ1-2; 7 bases map to TRBD1. Germline V CDR1 and CDR2: MNHEY, SVGAGI. The junction had 5 bases not matched to a gene; V was cut back by 6 bases and J by 4 bases. CDR3 length equals 13 residues. The CDR3 protein is CASRTGQVYGYTF. CDR3 DNA: TGTGCCAGCAGGACCGGACAGGTCTATGGCTACACCTTC.

The V and J genes are TRBV28 and TRBJ2-3, with 9 bases lining up with TRBD2. This CDR3 has 15 amino acids. The germline V gene has CDR1 MDHEN and CDR2 SYDVKM. J lost 1 base, V lost 5 bases, and 4 bases had no gene match. CDR3 in DNA: TGTGCCAGCAGTAATCTAGCGGGGCGCACAGATACGCAGTATTTT. Translated, it gives CASSNLAGRTDTQYF.

This sequence joins TRBV19 and TRBJ1-2; TRBD1 might be the D (5 bases). Looked up from germline, CDR1 is LNHDA and CDR2 is SQIVND (reference sequence). This CDR3 has 17 amino acids. Trimming stripped 10 bases from V and 7 bases from J, with 31 bases between. CDR3 sequence (DNA): TGTGCCACGTCAACTGTCAGGCGGGGGGGGATATGGAGTGGCTACACCTTC. Amino acids: CATSTVRRGGIWSGYTF.

The V gene is TRBV19, the J gene TRBJ1-3; weak D call: TRBD1 (6 bases). Trimming shortened V by 4 bases and J by 4 bases, and 14 bases separated the two germline ends. The V gene's germline CDR1 is LNHDA and CDR2 SQIVND (reference sequence). CDR3 size: 15 residues. CDR3 residues: CASSTTGTLGNTIYF. The CDR3 nucleotides read TGTGCCAGTAGTACTACCGGGACACTCGGAAACACCATATATTTT.

The rearrangement links TRBV2 to TRBJ1-1, with D perhaps matching TRBD1 (6 bases). This CDR3 is 15 amino acids long. Germline-derived CDR1 and CDR2 are SNHLY and FYNNEI. V gave up 4 bases and J gave up 2 bases, with 14 bases separating them. The CDR3: CASSVEGRGNTEAFF. The CDR3 DNA is TGTGCCAGCAGTGTAGAGGGCAGGGGAAACACTGAAGCTTTCTTT.

The V call is TRBV13, the J call TRBJ1-6; D unclear. Trimming left V 2 bases short and J 5 bases short, with 19 bases between. The CDR3 has 18 amino acids. Germline CDR1 and CDR2: PRHDT and FYEKMQ (reference sequence). CDR3 protein: CASSLQSFSGSNNSPLHF. The CDR3 nucleotides read TGTGCCAGCAGCTTACAATCGTTTTCGGGTTCTAATAATTCACCCCTCCACTTT.

The gene calls are TRBV18 and TRBJ1-2; D is unclear. CDR3 length equals 12 residues. The germline V gene encodes CDR1 KGHSH and CDR2 LQKENI. With 6 bases removed from V and 8 bases from J, the gap between germline ends came to 13 bases. The DNA of the CDR3 is TGTGCCAGCTCTCCCGACATTGGGGGCTACACCTTC. As protein: CASSPDIGGYTF.

The rearrangement links TRBV21-1 to TRBJ1-5; the D segment call TRBD1 is taken from the table without a DNA check. TRBV21-1 is deemed a pseudogene. The CDR3 covers 15 residues. The DNA for the CDR3 is TGTGCCAGCAGCCCCAACGACCCAGGGAATCAGCCCCAGCATTTT. Its translation: CASSPNDPGNQPQHF.

This clone was recorded once. The chain links TRBV7-9 to TRBJ2-3; 7 bases fit TRBD2. CDR1 and CDR2 from the germline V gene are SEHNR and FQNEAQ (reference sequence). V lost 2 bases and J lost 0; bases outside the gene matches: 2. The CDR3 has 15 amino acids. The CDR3 here is CASSLRGGSTDTQYF. CDR3 in DNA: TGTGCCAGCAGCTTACGGGGAGGGAGCACAGATACGCAGTATTTT.

The V gene is TRBV9, the J gene TRBJ2-7, with D possibly TRBD1 on 6 matching bases. The CDR3 sequence is 13 residues long. V was clipped by 4 bases and J by 3 bases, with 11 bases between them. Germline V gene sequence: CDR1 SGDLS, CDR2 YYNGEE. CDR3 in amino acids: CASSPTGNYEQYF. CDR3 DNA sequence: TGTGCCAGCAGCCCGACAGGAAACTACGAGCAGTACTTC.

This clone was observed a single time. The chain combines TRBV10-3 with TRBJ2-6, with a weak D call TRBD2 (6 bases). The CDR3 extends over 15 amino acids. The germline gives CDR1 ENHRY, CDR2 SYGVKD. V was cut by 10 bases and J by 3 bases, with 16 bases left in between. In nucleotides, the CDR3 is TGTGCCACCGGGGGAGGAGGTTATGGGGCCAACGTCCTGACTTTC. This sequence encodes CATGGGGYGANVLTF.

The chain carries TRBV11-2 and TRBJ2-7; D perhaps matches TRBD2 (7 bases). The germline gives CDR1 SGHAT, CDR2 FQNNGV. V shed 1 base and J shed 4 bases, with 20 bases lying between them. This CDR3 is 17 amino acids long. This chain's CDR3 is CASSLGGGGALAYEQYF. The CDR3 coding sequence is TGTGCCAGCAGCTTAGGTGGTGGGGGGGCTTTGGCTTACGAGCAGTACTTC.